This entry features one T cell receptor beta chain sequence. This receptor's antigen is unknown. No base qualities exist here, and no much larger clone lies one base off it. The data are from a study of CD8 T cells in ankylosing spondylitis (dated by TCRdb to the late 2010s). General notes on the study: The study profiled T cell receptor beta repertoires in healthy donors and ankylosing spondylitis patients to find disease-linked TCR variants. The whole study cohort included over 85 healthy donors and 25 ankylosing spondylitis patients. Samples of peripheral blood were taken, and for ankylosing spondylitis patients, synovial fluid was collected as well.

Reading the germline V gene (reference sequence) gives CDR1 SGHAT and CDR2 FQDESV. V lost 5 bases and J lost 4 bases, and the count of bases not matched to a germline gene is 12. Inclusive of the bounding cysteine and phenylalanine, the CDR3 is 16 residues long. Only CDR3 DNA is held: 48 bases, read in frame from base 1. Sequencing took place on an Illumina HiSeq 2500. Quantitative 5'-RACE with molecular barcodes was the method used to prepare the TCR beta libraries. Per the original workflow: To identify disease-linked TCR variants, a new computational method was used, one built on a probabilistic model of VDJ rearrangement. Using fastp trimming at Q25 and MiXCR clonotype assembly, TCRdb reanalyzed the public sequencing data and kept in-frame beta chains. One record per CDR3 amino acid sequence lists the most common genes and DNA. The V and J calls follow TCRdb's processing rather than the paper's. The table for this sample lists 250,000 or so distinct CDR3 sequences; under 20% of them were counted only once. The top ten hold about a third of the sample.

The paper's findings and limits, for the study overall: According to the report, matched synovial fluid samples from ankylosing spondylitis patients were significantly enriched for the disease-linked clones. Some of the motif variants had been reported before in the synovial fluid and blood of reactive arthritis patients, a finding that suggests common disease-initiation mechanisms. The disease-linked clones showed a CD8+ phenotype and occurred at relatively low frequencies in peripheral blood. A TCR beta motif made up of several highly homologous amino acid variants appeared to be characteristic of blood from ankylosing spondylitis patients.

The chain employs TRBV11-1 and TRBJ2-5; the junction holds 8 bases that match TRBD1. The TCR sequence derives from a male donor with ankylosing spondylitis or in good health (not recorded which). The sequencing input was blood, either unsorted or a sorted T cell fraction (not recorded which). The CDR3 protein sequence reads: CASSPNGQGLGETQYF. The bases are TGTGCCAGCAGCCCGAATGGACAGGGTCTAGGAGAGACCCAGTACTTC.